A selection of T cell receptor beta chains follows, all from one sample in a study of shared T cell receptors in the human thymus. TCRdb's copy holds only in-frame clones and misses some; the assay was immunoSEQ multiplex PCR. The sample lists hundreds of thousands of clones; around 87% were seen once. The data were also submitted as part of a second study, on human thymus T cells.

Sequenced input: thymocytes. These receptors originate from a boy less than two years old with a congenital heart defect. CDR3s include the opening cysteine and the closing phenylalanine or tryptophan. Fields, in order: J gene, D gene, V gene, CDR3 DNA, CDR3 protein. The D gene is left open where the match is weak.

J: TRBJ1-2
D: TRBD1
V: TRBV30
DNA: TGTGCCTGGAGTGAGGTTGTGGACAGGGGCTATGGCTACACCTTC
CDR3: CAWSEVVDRGYGYTF

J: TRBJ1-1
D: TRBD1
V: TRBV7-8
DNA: TGTGCCAGCAGCTCCGTACCCTGGACAGGGAGGACCACTGAAGCTTTCTTT
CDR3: CASSSVPWTGRTTEAFF

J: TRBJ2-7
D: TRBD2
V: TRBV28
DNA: TGTGCCAGCAGACTCACTAGCGGGAGGGCCGGGTACGAGCAGTACTTC
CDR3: CASRLTSGRAGYEQYF

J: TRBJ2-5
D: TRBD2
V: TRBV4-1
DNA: TGCGCCAGCAGCCAAGCTTGGTTAGCGGGGGAGCAAGAGACCCAGTACTTC
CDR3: CASSQAWLAGEQETQYF

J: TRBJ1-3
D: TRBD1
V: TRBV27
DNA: TGTGCCAGCAGTTTATATCCTCCCCTGACAGGGGGAAACACCATATATTTT
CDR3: CASSLYPPLTGGNTIYF

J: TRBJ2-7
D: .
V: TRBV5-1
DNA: TGCGCCAGCAGCTTCAAACCTACCGCCTTCCGGGACACGGACCACTACGAGCAGTACTTC
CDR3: CASSFKPTAFRDTDHYEQYF

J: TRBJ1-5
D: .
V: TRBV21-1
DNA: TGTGCCAGCAGCAAATTCGGAGGAAGCAATCAGCCCCAGCATTTT
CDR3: CASSKFGGSNQPQHF

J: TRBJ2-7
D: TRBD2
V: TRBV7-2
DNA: TGTGCCAGCAGCCTAGCGGGAGGGAACCACGAGCAGTACTTC
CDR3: CASSLAGGNHEQYF

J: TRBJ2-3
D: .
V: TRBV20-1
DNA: TGCAGTGCTACACAGCAGGATACGCAGTATTTT
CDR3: CSATQQDTQYF

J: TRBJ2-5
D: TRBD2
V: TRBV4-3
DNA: TGCGCCAGCAGCCAAGATCTGAGCGGGAGGGCCCCAGAGACCCAGTACTTC
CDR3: CASSQDLSGRAPETQYF